Listed here is a single TCR beta chain. What this receptor recognizes is not known. Nothing much larger sits one base from this clone, and base qualities are not available. The sample comes from a study of T cells in narcolepsy (dated by TCRdb to about 2018). Turning to the overall study: Patients with narcolepsy type 1 or type 2 (NT1, NT2) were enrolled in the study together with healthy control donors. To look for autoreactive T cells in narcolepsy patients that target self-antigens of hypocretin neurons (hypocretin, TRIB2), the study used TCR Vbeta sequencing to follow clonotypes in blood and CSF. Results and caveats for the whole study, not just this receptor: No sequences matching autoreactive T cell clones were contained in some blood memory CD4+ repertoires from patients and controls. Patients and controls had comparable numbers of sequenced blood memory CD4+ clonotypes, averaging about 39,000 and 35,000, respectively. Autoreactive clonotypes were reported to be detected serially in the blood of the same patients and of different patients, but not in the blood of healthy controls. In plots comparing CSF and blood CD4+ T cell clonotypes from the same patient, HCRT-specific and TRIB2-specific autoreactive clonotypes were highlighted.

Memory CD4+ T cells were sorted ex vivo from peripheral blood of narcolepsy patients and healthy controls for TCR Vbeta sequencing. The CDR3 starts with the cysteine, ends with the phenylalanine, and has 17 residues. Left in the record is the CDR3 DNA by itself, 51 bases read in frame from the first base. The germline V end is reduced by 0 bases and the J end by 1 base; junction bases left unmatched: 6. Via the germline V gene, CDR1 is LGHNA and CDR2 YSLEER. Libraries were made using the immunoSEQ multiplex PCR assay. TCRdb retrieved this table from immuneACCESS and kept in-frame rearrangements only. Not all clones are present; in checked studies, unresolved V genes account for under half, and no reason is known for the remainder. This sample has about 15,000 clones in its table, and 85% to 90% of those were observed once. The ten biggest clones cover over 30% of the sample.

The clonotype comes from a human donor in good health. The rearrangement joined TRBV4-3 to TRBJ2-3; TRBD2 fits 8 bases in the junction. Source material: memory (CD45RA-) CD4+ T cells from blood. The cell subset or site label for this specimen denotes: memory T cells sorted ex vivo from peripheral blood. CDR3 loop: CASSQEGARGGTDTQYF. In nucleotide form, the sequence is TGCGCCAGCAGCCAAGAAGGGGCGCGGGGGGGCACAGATACGCAGTATTTT.